This T cell receptor (beta chain) appears in the sequencing data of a study of siplizumab effects on memory and regulatory T cells. Cocultured for over 5 days at 37°C were the mixed lymphocyte reaction cells. Germline loops: CDR1 MGHRA, CDR2 YSYEKL. The CDR3 consists of 15 residues. Profiled with immunoSEQ multiplex PCR; TCRdb holds only in-frame clones, not every one. The sample lists approximately 12,000 clones; about two fifths were seen once. To note about this clone: Its antigen remains unidentified.

The J gene is TRBJ2-5, the V gene TRBV4-1, with 8 bases matching TRBD2. The DNA end is more similar to TRBJ2-7, so the J call may be wrong. This receptor was identified in a human donor in good health; the cells came from an allogeneic mixed lymphocyte reaction. Sequences were obtained from CFSE-low (dividing) CD8+ T cells sorted from an allogeneic mixed lymphocyte reaction. The CDR3 sequence is CASSPLSGEAYEQYF. CDR3 sequence (DNA): TGCGCCAGCAGCCCACTTAGCGGGGAGGCCTACGAGCAGTACTTC.